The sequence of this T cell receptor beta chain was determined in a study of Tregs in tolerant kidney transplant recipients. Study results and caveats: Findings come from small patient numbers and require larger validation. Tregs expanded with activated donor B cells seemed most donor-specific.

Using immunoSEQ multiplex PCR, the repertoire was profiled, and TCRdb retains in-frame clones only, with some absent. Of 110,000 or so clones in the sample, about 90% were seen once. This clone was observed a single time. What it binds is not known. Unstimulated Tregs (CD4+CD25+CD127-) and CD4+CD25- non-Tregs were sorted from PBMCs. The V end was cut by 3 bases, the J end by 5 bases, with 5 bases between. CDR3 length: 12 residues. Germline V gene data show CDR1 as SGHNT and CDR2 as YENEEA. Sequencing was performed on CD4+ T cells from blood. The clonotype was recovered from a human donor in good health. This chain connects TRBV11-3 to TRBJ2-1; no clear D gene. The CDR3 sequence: CASSFGDNEQFF. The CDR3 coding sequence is TGTGCCAGCAGCTTTGGCGACAATGAGCAGTTCTTC.